Included here is one T cell receptor (beta chain) sequence, with context. The antigen remains undetermined. This sample is drawn from a study of cytomegalovirus exposure and HLA in healthy donors. Regarding the study as a whole: Among TCR sequences, most were rare, though some public TCRs appeared in many donors. In vitro checks showed that three CMV-associated chains really do target CMV antigens. Later, an analysis found that TCR clusters from the first cohort tended to co-occur in the 95 to 150 validation repertoires. Reports indicated that the classifier achieved high specificity and sensitivity in diagnosing cytomegalovirus status.

Germline V gene lookup returns CDR1 MNHEY and CDR2 SVGAGI. The CDR3 is 14 amino acids. V shed 6 bases and J shed 6 bases, with 14 bases lying between them. Libraries were prepared by immunoSEQ multiplex PCR; TCRdb keeps only in-frame clonotypes and omits some of them. This sample has some 330,000 clones; about nine tenths occur once, and the top ten carry around 0.84%. V usage is TRBV6-5 and J usage is TRBJ2-2; a weak D match, TRBD2 (5 bases). Material: PBMCs. The TCR comes from a woman between 18 and 29 years old in good health and CMV-seronegative. The CDR3 DNA reads as TGTGCCAGCAGCCCGAGACTAACACCCGGGGAGCTGTTTTTT. This sequence encodes CASSPRLTPGELFF.